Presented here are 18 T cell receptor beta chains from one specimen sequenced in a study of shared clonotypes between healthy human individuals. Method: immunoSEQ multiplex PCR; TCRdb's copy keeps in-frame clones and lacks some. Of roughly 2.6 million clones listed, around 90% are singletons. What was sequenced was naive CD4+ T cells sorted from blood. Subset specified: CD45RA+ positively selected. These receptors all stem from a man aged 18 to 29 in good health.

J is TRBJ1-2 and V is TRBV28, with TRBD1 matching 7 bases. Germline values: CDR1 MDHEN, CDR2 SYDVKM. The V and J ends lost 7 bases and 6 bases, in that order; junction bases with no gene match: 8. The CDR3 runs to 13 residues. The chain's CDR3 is CASIQGGINGYTF. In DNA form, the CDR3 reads TGTGCCAGCATCCAGGGGGGGATAAATGGCTACACCTTC.

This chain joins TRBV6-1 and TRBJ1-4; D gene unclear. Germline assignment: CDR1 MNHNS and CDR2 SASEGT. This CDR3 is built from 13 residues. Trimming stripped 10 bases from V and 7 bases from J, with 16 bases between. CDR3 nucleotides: TGTGCCACCCAGATTAGTCCGGGTGAAAAACTGTTTTTT. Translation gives CATQISPGEKLFF.

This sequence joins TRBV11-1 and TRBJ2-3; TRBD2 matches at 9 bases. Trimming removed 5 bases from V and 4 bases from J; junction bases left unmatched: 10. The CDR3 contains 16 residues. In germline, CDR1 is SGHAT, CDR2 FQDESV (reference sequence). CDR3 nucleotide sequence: TGTGCCAGCAGCCCACTCCCCAGCGGGGGGCCAGATACGCAGTATTTT. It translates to CASSPLPSGGPDTQYF.

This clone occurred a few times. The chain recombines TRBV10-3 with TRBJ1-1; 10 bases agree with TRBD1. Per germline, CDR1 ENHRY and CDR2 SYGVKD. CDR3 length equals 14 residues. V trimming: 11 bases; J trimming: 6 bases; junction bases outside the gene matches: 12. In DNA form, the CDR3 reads TGTGCCTCTACCGGGACAGGGGTTCCCTCTGAAGCTTTCTTT. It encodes CASTGTGVPSEAFF.

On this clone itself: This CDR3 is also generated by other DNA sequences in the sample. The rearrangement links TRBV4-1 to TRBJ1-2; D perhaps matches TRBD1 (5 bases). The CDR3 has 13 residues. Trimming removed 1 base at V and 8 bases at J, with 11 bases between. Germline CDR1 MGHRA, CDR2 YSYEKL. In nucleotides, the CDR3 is TGCGCCAGCAGCCAAGTGGGGCTGAGCGGCTACACCTTC. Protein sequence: CASSQVGLSGYTF.

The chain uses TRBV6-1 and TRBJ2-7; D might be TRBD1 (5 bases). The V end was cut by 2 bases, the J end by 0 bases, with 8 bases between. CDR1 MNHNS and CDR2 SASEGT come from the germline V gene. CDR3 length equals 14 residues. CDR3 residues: CASSEQGSSYEQYF. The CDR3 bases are TGTGCCAGCAGTGAACAGGGCAGCTCCTACGAGCAGTACTTC.

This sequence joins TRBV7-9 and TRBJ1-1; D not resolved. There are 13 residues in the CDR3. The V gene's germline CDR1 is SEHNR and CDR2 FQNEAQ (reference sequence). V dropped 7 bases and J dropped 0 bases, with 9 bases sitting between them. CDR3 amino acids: CASTVIMNTEAFF. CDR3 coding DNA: TGTGCCAGCACAGTAATAATGAACACTGAAGCTTTCTTT.

The CDR3 region is CASSLATSGGTDTQYF. The CDR3 DNA is TGTGCCAGCAGCTTGGCGACTAGCGGGGGCACAGATACGCAGTATTTT. The V gene is TRBV5-8, the J gene TRBJ2-3; 11 nucleotides line up with TRBD2. The CDR3 loop spans 16 amino acids. Trimming removed 0 bases from V and 1 base from J; junction bases left unmatched: 1. Germline CDR1 is SGHTS and CDR2 is YDEGEE.

In nucleotides, the CDR3 is TGTGCCAGCAGTGCCCGTCGCAGCAATCAGCCCCAGCATTTT. The encoded protein is CASSARRSNQPQHF. V usage is TRBV28 and J usage is TRBJ1-5; D gene uncertain. The length of the CDR3 is 14 residues. In germline, CDR1 is MDHEN, CDR2 SYDVKM. With 5 bases removed from V and 1 base from J, the gap between germline ends came to 9 bases.

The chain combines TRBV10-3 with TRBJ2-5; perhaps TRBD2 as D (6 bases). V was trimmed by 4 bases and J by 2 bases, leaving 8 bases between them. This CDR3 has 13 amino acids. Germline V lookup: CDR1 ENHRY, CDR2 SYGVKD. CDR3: CAISASEQETQYF. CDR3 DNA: TGTGCCATCAGTGCTAGCGAACAAGAGACCCAGTACTTC.

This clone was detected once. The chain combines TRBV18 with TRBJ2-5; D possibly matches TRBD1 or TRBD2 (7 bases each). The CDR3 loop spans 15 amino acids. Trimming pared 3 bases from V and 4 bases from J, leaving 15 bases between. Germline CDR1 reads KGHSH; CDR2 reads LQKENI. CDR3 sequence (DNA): TGTGCCAGCTCACCTACACAGGGGAGGGCAGAGACCCAGTACTTC. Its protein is CASSPTQGRAETQYF.

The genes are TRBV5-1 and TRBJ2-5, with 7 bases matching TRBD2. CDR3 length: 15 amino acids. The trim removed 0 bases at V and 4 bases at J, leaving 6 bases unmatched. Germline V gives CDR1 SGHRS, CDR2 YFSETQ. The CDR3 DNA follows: TGCGCCAGCAGCTTGGCGTTGGCTAGCGGAGAGACCCAGTACTTC. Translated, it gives CASSLALASGETQYF.

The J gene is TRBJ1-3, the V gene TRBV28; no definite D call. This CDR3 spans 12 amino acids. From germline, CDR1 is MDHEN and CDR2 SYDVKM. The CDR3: CTVQSSGNTIYF. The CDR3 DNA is TGTACGGTTCAATCCTCTGGAAACACCATATATTTT.

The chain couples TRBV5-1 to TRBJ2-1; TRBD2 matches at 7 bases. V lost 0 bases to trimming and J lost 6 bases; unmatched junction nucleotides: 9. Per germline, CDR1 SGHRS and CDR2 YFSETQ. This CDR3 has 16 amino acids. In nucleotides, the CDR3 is TGCGCCAGCAGCTTGGTGCCGGGGACTATAGGCAATGAGCAGTTCTTC. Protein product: CASSLVPGTIGNEQFF.

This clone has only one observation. CDR3 sequence (DNA): TGTGCCAGCAGCGTAGAGGCAGGGATGTTTTCCGAGCAGTACTTC. It yields the protein CASSVEAGMFSEQYF. The gene calls are TRBV9 and TRBJ2-7; tentatively, D is TRBD1 (5 bases). From germline, CDR1 is SGDLS and CDR2 YYNGEE. Trimming cost V 0 bases and J 6 bases, with 16 bases left between them. This CDR3 region has 15 residues.

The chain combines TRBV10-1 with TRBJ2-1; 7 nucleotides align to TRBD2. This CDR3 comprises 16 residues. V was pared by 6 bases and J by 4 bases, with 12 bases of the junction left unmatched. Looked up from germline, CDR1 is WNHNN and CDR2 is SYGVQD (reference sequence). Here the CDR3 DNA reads TGCGCCAGCAGCCCGAAGTGGCTAGCGGATTACAATGAGCAGTTCTTC. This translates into CASSPKWLADYNEQFF.

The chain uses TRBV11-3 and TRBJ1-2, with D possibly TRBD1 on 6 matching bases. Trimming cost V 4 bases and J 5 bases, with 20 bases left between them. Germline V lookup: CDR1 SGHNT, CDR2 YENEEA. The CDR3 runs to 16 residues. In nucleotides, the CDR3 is TGTGCCAGCAGCTCCCGTTTACAGGGCGGGGGTTATGGCTACACCTTC. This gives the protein CASSSRLQGGGYGYTF.

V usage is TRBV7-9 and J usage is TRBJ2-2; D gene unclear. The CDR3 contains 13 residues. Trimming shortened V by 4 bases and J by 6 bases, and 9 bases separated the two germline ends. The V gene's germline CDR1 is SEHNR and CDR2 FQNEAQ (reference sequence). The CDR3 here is CASSSSLSGELFF. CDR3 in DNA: TGTGCCAGCAGCTCGTCTTTGTCCGGGGAGCTGTTTTTT.